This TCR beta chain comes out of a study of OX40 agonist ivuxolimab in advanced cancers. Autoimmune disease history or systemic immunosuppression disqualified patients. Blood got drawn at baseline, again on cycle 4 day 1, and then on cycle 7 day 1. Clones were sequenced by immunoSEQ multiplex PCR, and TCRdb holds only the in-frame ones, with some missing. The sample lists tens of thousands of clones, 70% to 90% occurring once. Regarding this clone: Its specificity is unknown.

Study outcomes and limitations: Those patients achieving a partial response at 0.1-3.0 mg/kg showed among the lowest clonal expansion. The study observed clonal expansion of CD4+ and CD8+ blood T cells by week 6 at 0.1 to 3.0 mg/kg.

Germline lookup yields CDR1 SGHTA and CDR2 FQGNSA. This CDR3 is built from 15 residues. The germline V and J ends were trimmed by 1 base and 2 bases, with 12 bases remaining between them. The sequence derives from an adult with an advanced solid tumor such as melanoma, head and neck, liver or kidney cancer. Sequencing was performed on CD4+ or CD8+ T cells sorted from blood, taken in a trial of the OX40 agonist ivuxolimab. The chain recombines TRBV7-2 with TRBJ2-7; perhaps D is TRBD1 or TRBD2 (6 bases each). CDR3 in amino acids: CASSLEGGAPYEQYF. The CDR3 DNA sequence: TGTGCCAGCAGCTTAGAGGGGGGCGCCCCCTACGAGCAGTACTTC.